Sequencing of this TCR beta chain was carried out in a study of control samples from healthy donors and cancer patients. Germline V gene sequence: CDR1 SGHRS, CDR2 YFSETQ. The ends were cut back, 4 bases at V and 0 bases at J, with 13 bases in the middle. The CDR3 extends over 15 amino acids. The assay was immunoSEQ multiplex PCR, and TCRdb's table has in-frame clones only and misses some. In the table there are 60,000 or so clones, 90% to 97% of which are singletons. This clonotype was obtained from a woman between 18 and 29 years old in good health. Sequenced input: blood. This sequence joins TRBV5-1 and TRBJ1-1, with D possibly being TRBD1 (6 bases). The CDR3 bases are TGCGCCAGCAGCGGGGACAACAACCTGAACACTGAAGCTTTCTTT. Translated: CASSGDNNLNTEAFF.